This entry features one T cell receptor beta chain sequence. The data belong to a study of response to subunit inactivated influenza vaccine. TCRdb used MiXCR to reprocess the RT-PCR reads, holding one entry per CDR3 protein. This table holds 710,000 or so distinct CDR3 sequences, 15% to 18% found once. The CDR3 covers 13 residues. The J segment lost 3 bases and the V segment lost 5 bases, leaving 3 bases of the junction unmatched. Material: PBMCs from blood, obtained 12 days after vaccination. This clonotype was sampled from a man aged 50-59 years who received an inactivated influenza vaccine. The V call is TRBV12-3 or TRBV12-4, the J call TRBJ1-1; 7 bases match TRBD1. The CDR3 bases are TGTGCCAGCAGTCCCCAGGGGGACACTGAAGCTTTCTTT. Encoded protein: CASSPQGDTEAFF.